A selection of T cell receptor beta chains follows, all from one sample in a study of blood T cell repertoires in COVID-19. The protocol was immunoSEQ multiplex PCR, while the TCRdb copy is restricted to in-frame clones and leaves out a portion. The sample has 450,000 to 500,000 clones; roughly nine tenths are singletons. Sequenced sample: PBMCs or T cells enriched from blood (not recorded which). These receptors were taken from a woman in her sixties who had recovered from COVID-19. Both conserved end residues are part of each CDR3. A D gene is named only where the DNA matches it firmly. Clone size, where shown, is once, few, many, or a class for clones that have expanded.

TGCGCCAGCGCGGGGGGGCGAGGAGGTGGAAACACCATATATTTT,CASAGGRGGGNTIYF,TRBV10-2,TRBJ1-3,-,-
TGTGCCACCAGTGATCCGACTAGCGGGGGAACCTCTGGGGTACAGACCCAGTACTTC,CATSDPTSGGTSGVQTQYF,TRBV24-1,TRBJ2-5,-,TRBD2
TGTGCCAGCAGCTTAGCCGGACAGGGAGGCTATGGCTACACCTTC,CASSLAGQGGYGYTF,TRBV7-2,TRBJ1-2,once,TRBD1
TGTGCCAGCGGGCCGGGGGGACTTGAAGCTTTCTTT,CASGPGGLEAFF,TRBV7-9,TRBJ1-1,-,-
TGTGCCAGTAGTATAGGTGGGGAGAACTATGGCTACACCTTC,CASSIGGENYGYTF,TRBV19,TRBJ1-2,-,-
TGCGCCAGCAGCCAAGCGGCGACTACGAACACCGGGGAGCTGTTTTTT,CASSQAATTNTGELFF,TRBV4-1,TRBJ2-2,once,-
TGTGCCAGCAGCTTAGTGGCAGGGAACTATGACTACACCTTC,CASSLVAGNYDYTF,TRBV11-2,TRBJ1-2,-,-
TGTGCCAGCAACCCAGGACTAGGGTTTGAGACCCAGTACTTC,CASNPGLGFETQYF,TRBV27,TRBJ2-5,-,TRBD2
TGTGCCACCAGTGATCGGACAGGAGTCCAGGGGGAGCAGTACTTC,CATSDRTGVQGEQYF,TRBV24-1,TRBJ2-7,-,TRBD1
TGTGCTAGTGGTTATACAGGGGGGGGTTTGAACACTGAAGCTTTCTTT,CASGYTGGGLNTEAFF,TRBV12-5,TRBJ1-1,-,TRBD1
TGCGCCAGCAGCTTGGACATATCCTCTGGAAACACCATATATTTT,CASSLDISSGNTIYF,TRBV5-1,TRBJ1-3,-,-
TGTGCCAGCACCAAACTAGCGGGGGACAGGAGTAATGAGCAGTTCTTC,CASTKLAGDRSNEQFF,TRBV5-4,TRBJ2-1,-,TRBD2
TGTGCCAGCAGTTCACGGACAGGGCCCCTCCACTTT,CASSSRTGPLHF,TRBV27,TRBJ1-6,-,TRBD1
TGTGCCACCAGTGTTGGTAGCGGGATTAACACCGGGGAGCTGTTTTTT,CATSVGSGINTGELFF,TRBV24-1,TRBJ2-2,-,TRBD2